This T cell receptor beta chain was recovered during a study of stem cell transplantation in POMP-related autoinflammatory disease. The wider study: Defective thymoproteasomes were hypothesized to impair CD8+ T-cell positive selection. Notes on the study in general: Across all analyzed T-cell subsets, patients with PRAID tended toward reduced diversity and increased clonality. In PRAID patients, the number of distinct TRB V-J gene pairings was restricted.

Germline CDR1 is MDHEN and CDR2 is SYDVKM. The CDR3 sequence is 15 residues long. V was shortened by 0 bases and J by 3 bases, with 8 bases between the two germline ends. Of note for this clone: Its target is not known.

The data were produced by immunoSEQ multiplex PCR, yet TCRdb's version contains in-frame clones alone and is incomplete. Of approximately 30,000 clones listed, around nine tenths are singletons. The chain recombines TRBV28 with TRBJ2-2; possibly TRBD1 for D (5 bases). The material sequenced was CD4+ T cells from PBMCs, taken before stem cell transplantation. The receptor was isolated from a human donor with POMP-related autoinflammation and immune dysregulation (PRAID). The CDR3 sequence: CASSLWGRDTGELFF. CDR3 nucleotide sequence: TGTGCCAGCAGTTTATGGGGGCGCGACACCGGGGAGCTGTTTTTT.